A single sample is the source of the 15 T cell receptor beta chains below, sequenced in a study of blood T cell repertoires in COVID-19. Here immunoSEQ multiplex PCR was the method, and the copy in TCRdb shows in-frame clones only, minus some. The data show some 240,000 clones, just under 85% seen once. The sequenced sample was peripheral blood. The receptors shown here come from a woman older than 75 with acute or convalescent COVID-19.

This clone appeared a single time. The genes are TRBV24-1 and TRBJ2-7; TRBD1 aligns across 9 bases. The ends lost 1 base at V and 0 bases at J; junction bases unmatched: 9. This CDR3 spans 18 amino acids. CDR1 KGHDR and CDR2 SFDVKD come from the germline V gene. The DNA for the CDR3 is TGTGCCACCAGTGATTTTAGGGACAGGGAAGGTAGCTCCTACGAGCAGTACTTC. As protein: CATSDFRDREGSSYEQYF.

This clone was recorded a few times. The chain carries TRBV11-2 and TRBJ1-5; tentatively, D is TRBD1 (5 bases). The CDR3 has 14 residues. The germline V gene has CDR1 SGHAT and CDR2 FQNNGV. V lost 1 base, J lost 5 bases, and 9 bases lay in between. CDR3 in amino acids: CASSLGGDYQPQHF. The CDR3 DNA follows: TGTGCCAGCAGCTTAGGGGGGGATTATCAGCCCCAGCATTTT.

This chain links TRBV6-1 with TRBJ2-7; 9 positions match TRBD1. Germline trimming cut 3 bases from V and 7 bases from J; bases unmatched to any gene: 7. Germline CDR1 is MNHNS and CDR2 is SASEGT. This CDR3 is built from 14 residues. The CDR3 nucleotides read TGTGCCAGCAGTGAGATGGACAGGGGTTGGGAGCAGTACTTC. It translates to CASSEMDRGWEQYF.

J is TRBJ1-1 and V is TRBV20-1; D gene unclear. Trimming took 6 bases from V and 5 from J, leaving 10 bases between them. Germline CDR1 is DFQATT and CDR2 is SNEGSKA (reference sequence). The CDR3 is 11 residues long. CDR3 sequence reads: CSALGRTEAFF. In DNA, the CDR3 is TGCAGTGCCCTAGGAAGGACTGAAGCTTTCTTT.

CDR3 nucleotides: TGTGCCAGCAGACCAGGGGCCCCTGGAAACACCATATATTTT. Residues: CASRPGAPGNTIYF. The gene calls are TRBV5-6 and TRBJ1-3; tentative D call: TRBD1 (6 bases). This CDR3 has 14 residues. V dropped 5 bases and J dropped 2 bases, with 11 bases sitting between them. CDR1 and CDR2 (germline): SGHDT, YYEEEE.

The chain couples TRBV7-2 to TRBJ1-2; 12 nucleotides line up with TRBD1. Germline-derived CDR1 and CDR2 are SGHTA and FQGNSA. This CDR3 spans 19 amino acids. Losses at the gene ends were 4 bases for V and 5 bases for J; bases not matched to a gene: 17. This CDR3 is CASSSKVVGTGGASYGYTF. DNA for the CDR3: TGTGCCAGCAGCTCTAAAGTGGTTGGGACAGGGGGCGCAAGTTATGGCTACACCTTC.

The CDR3 region is CASSNTGGSEQFF. The DNA for the CDR3 is TGTGCCAGTAGTAACACAGGGGGGAGTGAGCAGTTCTTC. V is TRBV19 and J is TRBJ2-1; 8 positions agree with TRBD1. Germline-derived CDR1 and CDR2 are LNHDA and SQIVND (reference sequence). Trimming cost V 4 bases and J 9 bases; bases outside gene matches: 5. There are 13 residues in the CDR3.

The V and J genes are TRBV28 and TRBJ2-2, with 7 positions matching TRBD2. This CDR3 has 15 residues. The trim removed 7 bases at V and 5 bases at J, leaving 10 bases unmatched. Per the germline V gene, CDR1 is MDHEN and CDR2 is SYDVKM. CDR3: CASTKSGVGTGELFF. DNA of the CDR3: TGTGCCAGCACTAAGAGCGGGGTTGGTACCGGGGAGCTGTTTTTT.

The chain is built from TRBV7-9 and TRBJ1-2, with D possibly TRBD1 on 6 matching bases. Germline assignment: CDR1 SEHNR and CDR2 FQNEAQ (reference sequence). Trimming took 1 base from V and 6 from J, leaving 15 bases between them. The CDR3 is 15 residues long. In DNA form, the CDR3 reads TGTGCCAGCAGCTTAGGTCACAGGGAGGGAGATGGCTACACCTTC. It codes for CASSLGHREGDGYTF. Drawing the rest from reference TRBV7-9 and TRBJ1-2, the complete variable domain is DTGVSQNPRHKITKRGQNVTFRCDPISEHNRLYWYRQTLGQGPEFLTYFQNEAQLEKSRLLSDRFSAERPKGSFSTLEIQRTEQGDSAMYLCASSLGHREGDGYTFGSGTRLTVV.

The chain uses TRBV10-2 and TRBJ1-1, with 7 bases fitting TRBD1. Per germline, CDR1 WSHSY and CDR2 SAAADI. This CDR3 spans 18 amino acids. V was clipped by 7 bases and J by 0 bases; unmatched bases: 17. The CDR3 DNA reads as TGCGCCAGCACGTTAATTTGGGGCAGGGGGAGAATGAACACTGAAGCTTTCTTT. Translated: CASTLIWGRGRMNTEAFF.

This clone was detected only a few times. V usage is TRBV19 and J usage is TRBJ2-1; 11 bases agree with TRBD2. The germline CDR1 and CDR2 sequences are LNHDA and SQIVND (reference sequence). After removal of 5 bases from V and 3 bases from J, the junction contained 15 bases not matched to a gene. CDR3 length equals 19 residues. As DNA, the CDR3 is TGTGCCAGTAGTCCACGGAGGCTAGCGGGGGGTTCCTTCTACAATGAGCAGTTCTTC. Its translation is CASSPRRLAGGSFYNEQFF. The full variable domain, with the rest looked up from reference TRBV19 and TRBJ2-1, is DGGITQSPKYLFRKEGQNVTLSCEQNLNHDAMYWYRQDPGQGLRLIYYSQIVNDFQKGDIAEGYSVSREKKESFPLTVTSAQKNPTAFYLCASSPRRLAGGSFYNEQFFGPGTRLTVL.

This clone was found once. V usage is TRBV2 and J usage is TRBJ1-1; TRBD1 might be the D (5 bases). In germline, CDR1 is SNHLY, CDR2 FYNNEI. The CDR3 contains 14 residues. V was shortened by 6 bases and J by 0 bases, with 11 bases between the two germline ends. The CDR3 here is CASRQTAMNTEAFF. DNA for the CDR3: TGTGCCAGCAGGCAGACAGCTATGAACACTGAAGCTTTCTTT.

The CDR3 DNA follows: TGTGCCAGCAGTCGGGGACTAGGGACCACAGATACGCAGTATTTT. This gives the protein CASSRGLGTTDTQYF. The chain combines TRBV6-6 with TRBJ2-3; 8 bases line up with TRBD2. From germline, CDR1 is MNHNY and CDR2 SVGAGI (reference sequence). This CDR3 is 15 amino acids long. The V and J ends lost 5 bases and 2 bases, in that order; junction bases with no gene match: 6.

V is TRBV3-1 (or the pseudogene TRBV3-2) and J is TRBJ1-6; 8 nucleotides match TRBD1. The CDR3 runs to 14 residues. V shed 6 bases and J 6 bases; nucleotides not matched to a gene: 4. Germline V gives CDR1 LGHDT, CDR2 YNNKEL (reference sequence). The CDR3 loop reads CASSQTGANSPLHF. DNA of the CDR3: TGTGCCAGCAGTCAGACAGGGGCTAATTCACCCCTCCACTTT.

The J gene is TRBJ2-3, the V gene TRBV5-1; 10 positions agree with TRBD1. CDR3 length: 15 residues. V lost 0 bases and J lost 3; bases outside the gene matches: 1. The germline gives CDR1 SGHRS, CDR2 YFSETQ. The CDR3 coding sequence is TGCGCCAGCAGCTTGGGGACAGGGGGAACAGATACGCAGTATTTT. It specifies CASSLGTGGTDTQYF.